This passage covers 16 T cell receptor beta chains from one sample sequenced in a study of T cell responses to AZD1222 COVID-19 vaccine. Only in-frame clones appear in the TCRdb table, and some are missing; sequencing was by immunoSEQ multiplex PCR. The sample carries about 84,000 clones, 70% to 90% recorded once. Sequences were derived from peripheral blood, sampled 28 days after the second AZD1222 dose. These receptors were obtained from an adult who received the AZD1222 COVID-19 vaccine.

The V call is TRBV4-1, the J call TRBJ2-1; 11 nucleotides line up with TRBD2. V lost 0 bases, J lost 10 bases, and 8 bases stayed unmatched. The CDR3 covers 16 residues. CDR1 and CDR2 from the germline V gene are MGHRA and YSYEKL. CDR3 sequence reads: CASSQDDLAGGREQFF. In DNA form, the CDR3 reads TGCGCCAGCAGCCAAGATGACCTAGCGGGGGGTAGGGAGCAGTTCTTC.

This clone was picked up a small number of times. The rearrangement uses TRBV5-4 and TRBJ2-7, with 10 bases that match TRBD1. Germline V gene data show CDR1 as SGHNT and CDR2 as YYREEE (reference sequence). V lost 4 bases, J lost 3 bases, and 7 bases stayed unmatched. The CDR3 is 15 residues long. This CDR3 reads CASSAGQGGYYEQYF. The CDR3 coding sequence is TGTGCCAGCAGCGCCGGACAGGGGGGATACTACGAGCAGTACTTC.

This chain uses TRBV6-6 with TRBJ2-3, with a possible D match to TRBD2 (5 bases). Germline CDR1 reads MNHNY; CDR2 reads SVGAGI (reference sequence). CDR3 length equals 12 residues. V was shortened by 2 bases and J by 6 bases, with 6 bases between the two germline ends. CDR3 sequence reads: CASSYVADTQYF. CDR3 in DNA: TGTGCCAGCAGTTACGTAGCGGATACGCAGTATTTT.

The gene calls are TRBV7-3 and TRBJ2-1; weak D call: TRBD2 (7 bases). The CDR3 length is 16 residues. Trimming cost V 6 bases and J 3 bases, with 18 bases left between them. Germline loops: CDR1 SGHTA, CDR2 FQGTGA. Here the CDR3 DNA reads TGTGCCAGCAGGTCGAGGACGGGGGGCAACTACAATGAGCAGTTCTTC. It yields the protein CASRSRTGGNYNEQFF.

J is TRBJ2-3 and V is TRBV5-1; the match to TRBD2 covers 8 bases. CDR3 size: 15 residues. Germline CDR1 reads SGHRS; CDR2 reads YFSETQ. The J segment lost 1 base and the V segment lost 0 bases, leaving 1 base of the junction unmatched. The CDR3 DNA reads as TGCGCCAGCAGCTTGGCGGGGGGGCGCACAGATACGCAGTATTTT. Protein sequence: CASSLAGGRTDTQYF.

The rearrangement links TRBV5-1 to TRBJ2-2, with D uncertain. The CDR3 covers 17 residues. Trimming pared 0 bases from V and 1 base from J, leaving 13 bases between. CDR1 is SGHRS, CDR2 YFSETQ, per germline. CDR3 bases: TGCGCCAGCAGCTTGGTGTCTGGAGAATGGAACACCGGGGAGCTGTTTTTT. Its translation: CASSLVSGEWNTGELFF.

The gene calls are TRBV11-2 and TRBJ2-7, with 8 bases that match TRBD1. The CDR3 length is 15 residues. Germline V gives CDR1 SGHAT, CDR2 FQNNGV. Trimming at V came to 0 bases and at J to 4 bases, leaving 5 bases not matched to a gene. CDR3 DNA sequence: TGTGCCAGCAGCTTAGATCTAACAGGGGGGTACGAGCAGTACTTC. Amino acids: CASSLDLTGGYEQYF.

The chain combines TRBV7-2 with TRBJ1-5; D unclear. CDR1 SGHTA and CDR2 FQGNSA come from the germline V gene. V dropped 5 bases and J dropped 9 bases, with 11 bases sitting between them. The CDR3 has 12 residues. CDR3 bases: TGTGCCAGCAGCCGGACGCCGGGGCCCCAGCATTTT. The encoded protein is CASSRTPGPQHF.

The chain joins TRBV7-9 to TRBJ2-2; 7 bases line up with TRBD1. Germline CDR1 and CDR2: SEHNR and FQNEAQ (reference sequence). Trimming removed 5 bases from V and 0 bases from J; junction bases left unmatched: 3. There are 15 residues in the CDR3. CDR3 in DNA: TGTGCCAGCAGCATCGACAGGGCGAACACCGGGGAGCTGTTTTTT. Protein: CASSIDRANTGELFF.

The CDR3 nucleotides are TGTGCCAGCAGCTTGGGAGGAGGCCTCAATCAGCCCCAGCATTTT. This codes for CASSLGGGLNQPQHF. The V call is TRBV5-6, the J call TRBJ1-5; D is ambiguous. Germline V gives CDR1 SGHDT, CDR2 YYEEEE. V dropped 0 bases and J dropped 3 bases, with 10 bases sitting between them. The CDR3 runs 15 residues.

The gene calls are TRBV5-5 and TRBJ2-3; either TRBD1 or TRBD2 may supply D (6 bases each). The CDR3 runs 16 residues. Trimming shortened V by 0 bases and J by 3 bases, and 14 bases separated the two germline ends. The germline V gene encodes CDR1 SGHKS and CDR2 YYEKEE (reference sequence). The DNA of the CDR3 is TGTGCCAGCAGCTTGGCGGAGGGGGGCCCTACAGATACGCAGTATTTT. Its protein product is CASSLAEGGPTDTQYF.

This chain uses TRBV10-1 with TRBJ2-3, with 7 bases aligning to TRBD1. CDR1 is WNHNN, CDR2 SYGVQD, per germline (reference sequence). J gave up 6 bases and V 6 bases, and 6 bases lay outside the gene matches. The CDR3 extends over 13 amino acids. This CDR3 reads CASREGGADTQYF. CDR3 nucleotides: TGCGCCAGCAGGGAAGGGGGCGCGGATACGCAGTATTTT.

The CDR3 coding sequence is TGTGCCAGCAGCCCCCCGGGGGTTTCTGGAAACACCATATATTTT. Protein: CASSPPGVSGNTIYF. The rearrangement uses TRBV3-1 (or the pseudogene TRBV3-2) and TRBJ1-3, with a tentative D call TRBD1 (5 bases). The V gene's germline CDR1 is LGHDT and CDR2 YNNKEL (reference sequence). V shed 4 bases and J shed 1 base, with 11 bases lying between them. CDR3 size: 15 residues.

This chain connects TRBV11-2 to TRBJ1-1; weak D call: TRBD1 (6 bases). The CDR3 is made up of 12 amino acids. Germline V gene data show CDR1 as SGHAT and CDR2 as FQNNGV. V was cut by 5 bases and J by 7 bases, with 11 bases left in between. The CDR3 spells CASSQRQVEAFF. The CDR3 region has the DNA TGTGCCAGCAGCCAACGACAGGTTGAAGCTTTCTTT.

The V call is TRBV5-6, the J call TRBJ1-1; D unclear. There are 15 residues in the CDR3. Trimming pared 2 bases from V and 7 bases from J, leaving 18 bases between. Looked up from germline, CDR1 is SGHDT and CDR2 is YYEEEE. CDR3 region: CASSFLMGSGFEAFF. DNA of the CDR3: TGTGCCAGCAGCTTCCTGATGGGCAGTGGGTTTGAAGCTTTCTTT.

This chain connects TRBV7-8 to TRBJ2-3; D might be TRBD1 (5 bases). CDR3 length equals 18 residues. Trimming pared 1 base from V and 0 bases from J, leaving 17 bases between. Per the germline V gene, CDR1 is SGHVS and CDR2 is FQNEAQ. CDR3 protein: CASSLGQGSWGSTDTQYF. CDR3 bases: TGTGCCAGCAGCTTAGGGCAGGGTAGCTGGGGCAGCACAGATACGCAGTATTTT.